This T cell receptor beta chain stems from a study of post-analysis software for immune sequencing data. Regarding the study as a whole: Among multiple sclerosis patients, normalized Chao1 diversity was significantly below that of controls.

Unique molecular identifiers tagged the TCR beta cDNA libraries. There were roughly 0.95 to 10 million T cells, and roughly 0.5 million cDNA molecules came from them. TCRdb re-called the PCR reads with MiXCR, one entry per CDR3 protein. Of fewer than 850,000 distinct CDR3 sequences listed, roughly 50% are singletons. The table lists this clonotype with a few counts. What it binds is unknown. The sequence was collected from a girl aged 5-17 years with multiple sclerosis. Source material: blood.

DNA of the CDR3: TGTGCCAGCAGCTTACGACGGGAGGGCCACTACGAGCAGTACTTC. Protein sequence: CASSLRREGHYEQYF. The V and J genes are TRBV7-9 and TRBJ2-7, with 8 bases that match TRBD2. Germline CDR1 and CDR2: SEHNR and FQNEAQ (reference sequence). The CDR3 runs to 15 residues. V lost 2 bases and J lost 3; bases outside the gene matches: 6.